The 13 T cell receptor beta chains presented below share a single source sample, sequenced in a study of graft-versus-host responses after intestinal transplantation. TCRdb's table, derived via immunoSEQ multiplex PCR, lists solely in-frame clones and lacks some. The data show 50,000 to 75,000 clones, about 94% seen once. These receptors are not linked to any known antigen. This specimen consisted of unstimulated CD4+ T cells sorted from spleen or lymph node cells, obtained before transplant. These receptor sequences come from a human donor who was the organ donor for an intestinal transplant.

CDR3 DNA sequence: TGTGCCAGCAGTTATAACATGCTAGGAGGGGCCGGGGAGCTGTTTTTT. Translated, it gives CASSYNMLGGAGELFF. V and J are TRBV6-5 and TRBJ2-2; D is possibly TRBD2 (6 bases). Per the germline V gene, CDR1 is MNHEY and CDR2 is SVGAGI. The V gene lost 3 bases and the J gene lost 6 bases, with 17 bases spanning the gap. The CDR3 has 16 residues.

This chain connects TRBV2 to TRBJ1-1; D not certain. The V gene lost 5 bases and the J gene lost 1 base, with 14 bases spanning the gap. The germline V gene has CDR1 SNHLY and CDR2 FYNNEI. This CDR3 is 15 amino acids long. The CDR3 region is CASSYKSVQNTEAFF. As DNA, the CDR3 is TGTGCCAGCAGTTACAAATCGGTCCAGAACACTGAAGCTTTCTTT.

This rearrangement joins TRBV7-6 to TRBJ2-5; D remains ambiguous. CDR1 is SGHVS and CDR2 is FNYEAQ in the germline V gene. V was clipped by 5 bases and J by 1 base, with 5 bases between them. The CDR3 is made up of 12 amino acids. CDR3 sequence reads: CASSPIQETQYF. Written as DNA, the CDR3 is TGTGCCAGCAGCCCCATCCAAGAGACCCAGTACTTC.

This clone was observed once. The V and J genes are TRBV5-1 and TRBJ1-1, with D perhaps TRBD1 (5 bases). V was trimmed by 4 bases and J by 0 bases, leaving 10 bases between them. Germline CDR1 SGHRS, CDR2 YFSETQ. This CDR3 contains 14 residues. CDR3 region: CASSQTVMNTEAFF. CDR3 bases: TGCGCCAGCAGCCAGACAGTGATGAACACTGAAGCTTTCTTT.

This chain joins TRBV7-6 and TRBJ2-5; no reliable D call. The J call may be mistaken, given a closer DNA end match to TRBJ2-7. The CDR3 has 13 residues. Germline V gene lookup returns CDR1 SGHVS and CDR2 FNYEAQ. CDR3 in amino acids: CASSLAVTYEQYF. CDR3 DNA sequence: TGTGCCAGCAGCTTAGCGGTTACCTACGAGCAGTACTTC.

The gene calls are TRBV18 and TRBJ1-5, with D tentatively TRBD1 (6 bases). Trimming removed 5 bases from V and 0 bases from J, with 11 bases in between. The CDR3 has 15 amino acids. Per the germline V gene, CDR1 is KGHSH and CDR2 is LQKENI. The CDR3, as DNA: TGTGCCAGCTCAAAACAGGGAAATAGCAATCAGCCCCAGCATTTT. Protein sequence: CASSKQGNSNQPQHF.

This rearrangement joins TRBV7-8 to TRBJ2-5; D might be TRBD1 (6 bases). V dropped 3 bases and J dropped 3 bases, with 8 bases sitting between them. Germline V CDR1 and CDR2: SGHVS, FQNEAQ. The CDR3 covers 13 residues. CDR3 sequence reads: CASSFNREETQYF. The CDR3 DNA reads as TGTGCCAGCAGCTTTAACAGGGAAGAGACCCAGTACTTC.

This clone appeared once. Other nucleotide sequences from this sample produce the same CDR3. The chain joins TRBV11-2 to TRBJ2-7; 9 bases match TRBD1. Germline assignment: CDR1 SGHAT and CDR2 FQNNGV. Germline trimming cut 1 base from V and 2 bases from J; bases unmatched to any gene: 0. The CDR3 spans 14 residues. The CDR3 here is CASSLGTGAYEQYF. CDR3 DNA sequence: TGTGCCAGCAGCTTAGGGACAGGGGCCTACGAGCAGTACTTC.

Written as DNA, the CDR3 is TGTGCCAGCAGACCCCCCGGTGGGGATCCCTATGGCTACACCTTC. The encoded protein is CASRPPGGDPYGYTF. The rearrangement joins TRBV6-5 to TRBJ1-2; D uncertain. V lost 6 bases and J lost 4, with 18 bases in between. CDR1 is MNHEY, CDR2 SVGAGI, per germline. This CDR3 is 15 amino acids long.

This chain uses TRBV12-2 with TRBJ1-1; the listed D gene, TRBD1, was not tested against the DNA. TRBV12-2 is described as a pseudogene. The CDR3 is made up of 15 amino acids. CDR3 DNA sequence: TGTGCAAGTCGCTCCAGGGTCTGGGAAAACACTGAAGCTTTCTTT. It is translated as CASRSRVWENTEAFF.

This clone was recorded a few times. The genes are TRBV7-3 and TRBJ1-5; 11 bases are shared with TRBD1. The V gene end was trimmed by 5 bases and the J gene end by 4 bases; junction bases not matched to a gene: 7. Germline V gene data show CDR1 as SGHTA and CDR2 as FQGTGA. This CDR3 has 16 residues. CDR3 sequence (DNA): TGTGCCAGCAGCCTGGGACAGGGGGAAGGGAATCAGCCCCAGCATTTT. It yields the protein CASSLGQGEGNQPQHF.

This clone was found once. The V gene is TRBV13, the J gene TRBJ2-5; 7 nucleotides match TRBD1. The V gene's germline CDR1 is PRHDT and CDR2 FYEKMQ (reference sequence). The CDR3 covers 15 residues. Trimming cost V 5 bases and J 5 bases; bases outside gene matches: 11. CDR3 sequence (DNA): TGTGCCAGCAGCCTAGCAGACAGGGTAGGGGAGACCCAGTACTTC. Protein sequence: CASSLADRVGETQYF.

The CDR3 is CASSPGQGGVTGELFF. In DNA, the CDR3 is TGTGCCAGCAGCCCCGGACAGGGGGGCGTCACCGGGGAGCTGTTTTTT. V and J are TRBV9 and TRBJ2-2; 10 bases are a match to TRBD1. The CDR3 has 16 amino acids. Germline values: CDR1 SGDLS, CDR2 YYNGEE. Trimming removed 4 bases from V and 4 bases from J; junction bases left unmatched: 7.